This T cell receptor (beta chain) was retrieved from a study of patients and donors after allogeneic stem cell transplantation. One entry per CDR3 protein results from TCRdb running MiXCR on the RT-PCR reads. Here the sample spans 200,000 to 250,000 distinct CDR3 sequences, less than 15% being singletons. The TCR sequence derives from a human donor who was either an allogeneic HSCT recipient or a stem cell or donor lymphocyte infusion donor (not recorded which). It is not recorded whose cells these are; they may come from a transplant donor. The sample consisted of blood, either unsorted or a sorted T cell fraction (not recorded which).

The CDR3 loop is CASSSTGMANEKLFF. CDR3 in DNA: TGTGCCAGCAGCTCCACGGGGATGGCTAATGAAAAACTGTTTTTT. This rearrangement joins TRBV9 to TRBJ1-4; D not resolved. The V gene lost 4 bases and the J gene lost 3 bases, with 13 bases spanning the gap. The CDR3 has 15 amino acids. Germline V gives CDR1 SGDLS, CDR2 YYNGEE.